The 22 T cell receptor beta chains below all came from one sample that was sequenced in a study of low-dose radiotherapy and immunotherapy resistance in tumors. Time point defined: before trial treatment. Alpha- and beta-chain coverage of first-strand cDNA came from TRAV- and TRBV-specific primers. The PCR that amplified TCRs ran for approximately 18 cycles, relying on a constant-region primer and a V-primer adapter. From the reads, TCRdb called clonotypes with MiXCR, one entry per CDR3 protein. Among 65,000 to 100,000 distinct CDR3 sequences listed, over 15% were seen once. Sequenced here: PBMCs, sampled before treatment. Receptor source: a male donor with prostate cancer.

This clonotype was counted many times. The rearrangement joins TRBV18 to TRBJ2-1; 7 positions agree with TRBD1. The CDR3 has 14 residues. Germline values: CDR1 KGHSH, CDR2 LQKENI. After removal of 6 bases from V and 8 bases from J, the junction contained 10 bases not matched to a gene. In nucleotides, the CDR3 is TGTGCCAGCTCGAACTCACAAGGGGGCTATGAGCAGTTCTTC. This gives the protein CASSNSQGGYEQFF.

The table lists this clonotype with many counts. This chain links TRBV4-2 with TRBJ2-7; 12 bases are a match to TRBD2. The CDR3 sequence is 17 residues long. Looked up from germline, CDR1 is LGHNA and CDR2 is YNFKEQ. Trimming removed 5 bases from V and 2 bases from J; junction bases left unmatched: 10. CDR3 amino acids: CASSKYPSGGGTYEQYF. CDR3 in DNA: TGTGCCAGCAGCAAATACCCTAGCGGGGGGGGAACCTACGAGCAGTACTTC.

This clonotype was counted many times. V and J are TRBV9 and TRBJ1-1, with D perhaps TRBD1 (6 bases). The CDR3 runs to 14 residues. Trimming removed 0 bases at V and 6 bases at J, with 12 bases between. CDR1 is SGDLS and CDR2 is YYNGEE in the germline V gene. CDR3 residues: CASSVEAGVAEAFF. In DNA, the CDR3 is TGTGCCAGCAGCGTAGAGGCAGGGGTGGCTGAAGCTTTCTTT.

V gene TRBV7-9 combines with J gene TRBJ2-7; weak D call: TRBD1 (6 bases). The germline gives CDR1 SEHNR, CDR2 FQNEAQ (reference sequence). CDR3 length: 14 residues. The V and J ends lost 5 bases and 5 bases respectively, with 16 bases between them. The CDR3 DNA is TGTGCCAGCAGCCCCAGTGGCAGGGGCCACGAGCAGTACTTC. Translation: CASSPSGRGHEQYF.

This clonotype was recorded at least ten times. The genes are TRBV23-1 and TRBJ1-5; unclear D gene. TRBV23-1 falls under the ORF class, with uncertain function. Trimming cost V 8 bases and J 2 bases, with 13 bases left between them. The CDR3 has 14 amino acids. CDR3 in amino acids: CASVHPPGNQPQHF. The CDR3 bases are TGCGCCAGCGTCCACCCGCCGGGCAATCAGCCCCAGCATTTT.

This chain joins TRBV29-1 and TRBJ1-4; tentative D call: TRBD1 (5 bases). The CDR3 covers 14 residues. V was pared by 6 bases and J by 1 base, with 12 bases between. Germline lookup yields CDR1 SQVTM and CDR2 ANQGSEA. CDR3 in amino acids: CSVDGGGTNEKLFF. The CDR3, as DNA: TGCAGCGTGGATGGGGGAGGAACTAATGAAAAACTGTTTTTT.

The sample holds many counts of this clonotype. CDR3 loop: CASSLAGGPRNEQFF. The CDR3 DNA is TGTGCCAGCAGTTTAGCGGGGGGGCCCCGGAATGAGCAGTTCTTC. The rearrangement links TRBV12-3 or TRBV12-4 to TRBJ2-1; a possible D gene is TRBD2 (7 bases). V gave up 0 bases and J gave up 7 bases, with 13 bases separating them. CDR3 size: 15 residues.

Details on this clonotype: This likely reflects a read error, since a far larger clone is one base away. The gene calls are TRBV3-1 and TRBJ2-7; a possible D gene is TRBD2 (6 bases). The V gene's germline CDR1 is LGHDT and CDR2 YNNKEL (reference sequence). The length of the CDR3 is 17 residues. Trimming removed 1 base at V and 7 bases at J, with 23 bases between. CDR3 sequence: CASSQVGDSSSRNEQYF. Here the CDR3 DNA reads TGTGCCAGCAGCCAAGTCGGGGACTCGAGTAGCCGGAATGAGCAGTACTTC.

Many counts were recorded for this clonotype. J is TRBJ2-5 and V is TRBV18; D is perhaps TRBD1 (6 bases). V was cut by 9 bases and J by 5 bases, with 16 bases left in between. The CDR3 loop spans 13 amino acids. Germline V CDR1 and CDR2: KGHSH, LQKENI. The DNA of the CDR3 is TGTGCCAGTACCACACAGGGTCAGGAGACCCAGTACTTC. It is translated as CASTTQGQETQYF. The entire variable domain, with the rest obtained from reference TRBV18 and TRBJ2-5, is as follows: NAGVMQNPRHLVRRRGQEARLRCSPMKGHSHVYWYRQLPEEGLKFMVYLQKENIIDESGMPKERFSAEFPKEGPSILRIQQVVRGDSAAYFCASTTQGQETQYFGPGTRLLVL.

The J gene is TRBJ1-6, the V gene TRBV4-1, with D uncertain. The CDR3 spans 15 residues. Between the trimmed V and J ends, which lost 1 base and 5 bases, there was a span of 9 bases. CDR1 is MGHRA, CDR2 YSYEKL, per germline. CDR3 in DNA: TGCGCCAGCAGCCAAGGGGAAATTGATAATTCACCCCTCCACTTT. This translates into CASSQGEIDNSPLHF.

This clonotype came up many times. The chain links TRBV6-5 to TRBJ2-7, with TRBD2 matching 12 bases. From germline, CDR1 is MNHEY and CDR2 SVGAGI. The CDR3 is 15 residues long. V trimming: 6 bases; J trimming: 2 bases; junction bases outside the gene matches: 5. The CDR3 spells CASSPTSGGPYEQYF. CDR3 coding DNA: TGTGCCAGCAGCCCGACTAGCGGGGGACCCTACGAGCAGTACTTC.

This clonotype was seen repeatedly, ten times or more. This chain joins TRBV19 and TRBJ2-2; 9 bases map to TRBD2. With 5 bases clipped from V and 3 bases from J, the junction kept 16 bases outside the gene matches. The germline gives CDR1 LNHDA, CDR2 SQIVND (reference sequence). The CDR3 spans 19 residues. The CDR3 region has the DNA TGTGCCAGTAGTCCCGTCGGGACTAGCACCCTAACTCACACCGGGGAGCTGTTTTTT. This encodes CASSPVGTSTLTHTGELFF. The entire variable domain, with the rest obtained from reference TRBV19 and TRBJ2-2, is as follows: DGGITQSPKYLFRKEGQNVTLSCEQNLNHDAMYWYRQDPGQGLRLIYYSQIVNDFQKGDIAEGYSVSREKKESFPLTVTSAQKNPTAFYLCASSPVGTSTLTHTGELFFGEGSRLTVL.

Ten or more counts support this clonotype. The J gene is TRBJ2-2, the V gene TRBV20-1; weak D call: TRBD1 (5 bases). The CDR3 consists of 12 residues. Germline CDR1 reads DFQATT; CDR2 reads SNEGSKA (reference sequence). Trimming shortened V by 3 bases and J by 8 bases, and 10 bases separated the two germline ends. In DNA, the CDR3 is TGCAGTGCTAGTTGGGGCGGTGGGGAGCTGTTTTTT. Encoded protein: CSASWGGGELFF.

Ten or more counts support this clonotype. The chain has TRBV12-3 or TRBV12-4 and TRBJ1-5; 7 bases are a match to TRBD1. The CDR3 extends over 15 amino acids. Trimming removed 3 bases from V and 5 bases from J; junction bases left unmatched: 7. The CDR3 coding sequence is TGTGCCAGCAGTTTTGGGGACAGAGACTATCAGCCCCAGCATTTT. Protein sequence: CASSFGDRDYQPQHF.

Remarks on this clonotype: With a far larger clone one base away, a read error is the likely cause. The rearrangement uses TRBV6-5 and TRBJ2-3; D might be TRBD2 (7 bases). This CDR3 contains 17 residues. V lost 6 bases, J lost 1 base, and 20 bases lay in between. CDR1 is MNHEY, CDR2 SVGAGI, per germline. CDR3 DNA sequence: TGTGCCAGCAGAAGCTTCGAGAACGGGGGGCGCACAGATACGCAGTATTTT. Amino acids: CASRSFENGGRTDTQYF.

The gene calls are TRBV11-2 and TRBJ1-4; D remains ambiguous. The germline V and J ends were trimmed by 5 bases and 8 bases, with 21 bases remaining between them. CDR1 is SGHAT and CDR2 is FQNNGV in the germline V gene. This CDR3 region has 16 residues. For the CDR3, the DNA is TGTGCCAGCAGCCCCAGTGGACGGCGGGGAGGGGAAAAACTGTTTTTT. As protein: CASSPSGRRGGEKLFF.

This clonotype has ten or more counts. This sequence joins TRBV11-3 and TRBJ1-2; D not resolved. V shed 3 bases and J shed 4 bases, with 15 bases lying between them. The CDR3 loop spans 15 amino acids. CDR1 SGHNT and CDR2 YENEEA come from the germline V gene. The CDR3 region has the DNA TGTGCCAGCAGCTTCCCGGCCAGGCCACTCTATGGCTACACCTTC. This gives the protein CASSFPARPLYGYTF.

The V and J genes are TRBV6-5 and TRBJ2-3; TRBD2 agrees at 9 bases. Per germline, CDR1 MNHEY and CDR2 SVGAGI. The J segment lost 4 bases and the V segment lost 7 bases, leaving 9 bases of the junction unmatched. This CDR3 has 15 residues. The CDR3 spells CASTMGASGADTQYF. As DNA, the CDR3 is TGTGCCAGCACCATGGGGGCTAGCGGGGCAGATACGCAGTATTTT.

This clonotype was picked up many times. The chain recombines TRBV4-1 with TRBJ2-5; tentatively, D is TRBD1 (6 bases). Germline CDR1 reads MGHRA; CDR2 reads YSYEKL. V lost 1 base, J lost 0 bases, and 9 bases lay in between. The CDR3 is made up of 15 amino acids. DNA of the CDR3: TGCGCCAGCAGCCAAGTTGAGGGGGACCAAGAGACCCAGTACTTC. It is translated as CASSQVEGDQETQYF.

For this clonotype: Its ends do not fully match the called genes, so a read error is possible. The chain combines TRBV7-8 with TRBJ1-1; unclear D gene. This CDR3 has 13 residues. Germline V gene data show CDR1 as SGHVS and CDR2 as FQNEAQ. CDR3 sequence reads: CASSPRLNTEAFF. CDR3 nucleotide sequence: TGTGCCAGCAGCCCCCGGTTGAACACGGAAGCTTTCTTT.

This clonotype was observed at least ten times. The J gene is TRBJ2-3, the V gene TRBV6-2 or TRBV6-3, with TRBD2 matching 10 bases. The V and J ends lost 5 bases and 2 bases, in that order; junction bases with no gene match: 7. This CDR3 comprises 16 residues. Germline loops: CDR1 MNHEY, CDR2 SVGEGT. CDR3 nucleotides: TGTGCCAGCAGTCCTTGGACTAGCGGACTCACAGATACGCAGTATTTT. Translated: CASSPWTSGLTDTQYF.

This clonotype has a count of ten or more. The V gene is TRBV11-2, the J gene TRBJ2-1; TRBD2 matches at 10 bases. Unmatched junction bases numbered 4, after V lost 5 bases and J lost 3 bases. CDR1 is SGHAT and CDR2 is FQNNGV in the germline V gene. The CDR3 is 15 amino acids. CDR3 in amino acids: CASSPSSGGYNEQFF. The CDR3 DNA follows: TGTGCCAGCAGCCCCTCTAGCGGGGGCTACAATGAGCAGTTCTTC.